This T cell receptor beta chain originates from a study of blood T cell repertoires in COVID-19 (dated by TCRdb to about 2020). Study-wide context: Samples covering the acute and convalescent phases of COVID-19 were provided by collaborators in the United States, Italy and Spain. The prospective study material was composed of cDNA or gDNA derived from T cells, B-cell-depleted T cells, or PBMCs. The dataset comprised deeply sampled blood TCRbeta repertoires from subjects exposed to, actively infected with, or recovered from COVID-19. The repertoires were released in a freely available public database intended as a resource for research on the immune response to SARS-CoV-2. Samples were obtained from the ongoing ImmuneRACE study (first 160 participants) and from about 1,300 subjects provided by 6 global collaborators. The sample metadata nearly always contained a de-identified subject ID, COVID-19 status, age in years and sex. Where available, HLA class I and class II types were taken from metadata supplied by the sample provider and were not determined by assay-based typing. What the authors observed across the whole study: How much clinical and demographic metadata was included differed by source and by participant, and the metadata was provided uncurated.

Looking up the germline V gene yields CDR1 SGHRS and CDR2 YFSETQ. Germline trimming amounts to 3 bases on V and 1 base on J, with 9 as the count of junction bases outside the gene matches. The cysteine opens and the phenylalanine closes a CDR3 of 16 amino acids. The read is trimmed to its CDR3 DNA, 48 bases read in frame from base 1. About this clone: It has no known antigen specificity. It has no much larger one-base neighbor in the sample; base qualities were not kept.

In Seattle, one collaborating source enrolled patients while the infection was active and tracked those patients longitudinally over the course of disease. Collaborating institutions collected whole blood in K2EDTA tubes following their own protocols. For TCRbeta analysis, collaborator samples were shipped as frozen whole blood, as isolated PBMCs, or as DNA extracted from either sample type. The immunoSEQ Assay, a bias-controlled multiplex PCR, was used to amplify TCRbeta CDR3 regions from genomic DNA. The published analysis was carried out like this. The number of nucleated cells in each sample was estimated from the amplification of reference gene primers within the assay. To quantify the absolute abundance of each unique TCRbeta CDR3 rearrangement, sequence reads were collapsed and filtered. For each sample, productive Simpson clonality was calculated by taking the square root of Simpson's diversity index across productive rearrangements. TCRdb holds this immuneACCESS table with in-frame rearrangements only. Some clones are missing; in checked studies, unresolved V genes explain under half, and the rest has no known cause. The V and J calls and clone size are taken from that table; D and trimming were inferred from the DNA. Here the sample has around 300,000 clones; 90% occur a single time. The ten largest clones represent around 0.98% of the sample.

This TCR derives from a woman aged 40 to 55 with COVID-19, enrolled during active disease. The sequence links TRBV5-1 to TRBJ1-2, with 7 bases aligning to TRBD1. Sequencing used peripheral blood. The sequenced DNA is TGCGCCAGCAGCTCAGCCAAGGGACAGAATAACTATGGCTACACCTTC. It specifies CASSSAKGQNNYGYTF.